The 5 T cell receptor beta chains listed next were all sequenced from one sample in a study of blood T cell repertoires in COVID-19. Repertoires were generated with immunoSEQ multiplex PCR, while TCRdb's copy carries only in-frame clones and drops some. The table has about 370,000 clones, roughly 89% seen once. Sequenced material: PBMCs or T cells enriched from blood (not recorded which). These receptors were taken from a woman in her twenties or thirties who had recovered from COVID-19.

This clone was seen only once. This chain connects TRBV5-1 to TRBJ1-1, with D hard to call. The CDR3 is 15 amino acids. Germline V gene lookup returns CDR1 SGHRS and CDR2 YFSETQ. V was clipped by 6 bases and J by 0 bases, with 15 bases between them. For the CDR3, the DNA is TGCGCCAGCACCCCCGGAGGGATCATGAACACTGAAGCTTTCTTT. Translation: CASTPGGIMNTEAFF.

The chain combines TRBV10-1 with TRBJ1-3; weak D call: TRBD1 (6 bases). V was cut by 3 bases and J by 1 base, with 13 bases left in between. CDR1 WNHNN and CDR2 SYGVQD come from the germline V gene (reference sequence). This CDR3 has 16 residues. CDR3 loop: CASSENGQGSGNTIYF. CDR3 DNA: TGCGCCAGCAGTGAAAACGGGCAGGGGTCTGGAAACACCATATATTTT.

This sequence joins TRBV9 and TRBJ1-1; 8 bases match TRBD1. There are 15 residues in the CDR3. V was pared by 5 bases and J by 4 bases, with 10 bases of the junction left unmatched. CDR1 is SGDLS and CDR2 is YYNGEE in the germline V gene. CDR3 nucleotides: TGTGCCAGCAGGGAAGTCCAGGGGGCGGTCACTGAAGCTTTCTTT. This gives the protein CASREVQGAVTEAFF.

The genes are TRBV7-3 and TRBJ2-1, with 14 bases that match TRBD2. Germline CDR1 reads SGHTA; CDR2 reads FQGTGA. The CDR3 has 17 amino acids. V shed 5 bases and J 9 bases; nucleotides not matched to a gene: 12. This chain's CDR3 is CASSPYPGLAGVIEQFF. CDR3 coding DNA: TGTGCCAGCAGCCCCTATCCGGGACTAGCGGGAGTAATTGAGCAGTTCTTC. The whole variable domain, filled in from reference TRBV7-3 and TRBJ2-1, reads GAGVSQTPSNKVTEKGKYVELRCDPISGHTALYWYRQSLGQGPEFLIYFQGTGAADDSGLPNDRFFAVRPEGSVSTLKIQRTERGDSAVYLCASSPYPGLAGVIEQFFGPGTRLTVL.

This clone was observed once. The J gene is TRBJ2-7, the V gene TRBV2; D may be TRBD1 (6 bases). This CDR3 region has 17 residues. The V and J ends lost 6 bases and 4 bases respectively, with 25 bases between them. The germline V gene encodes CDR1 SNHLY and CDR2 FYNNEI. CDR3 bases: TGTGCCAGCAGCCATATCCCTACCGGGACAAATCCATACGAGCAGTACTTC. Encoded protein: CASSHIPTGTNPYEQYF. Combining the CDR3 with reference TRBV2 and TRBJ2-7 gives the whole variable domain EPEVTQTPSHQVTQMGQEVILRCVPISNHLYFYWYRQILGQKVEFLVSFYNNEISEKSEIFDDQFSVERPDGSNFTLKIRSTKLEDSAMYFCASSHIPTGTNPYEQYFGPGTRLTVT.